This T cell receptor beta chain was sequenced during a study of blood T cell repertoires in COVID-19. Study in general: Samples of COVID-19 (acute and convalescent) were obtained from the United States, Italy and Spain. In each case, the material was cDNA or gDNA derived from T cells, B-cell-depleted T cells, or PBMCs.

V lost 3 bases, J lost 6 bases, and 4 bases stayed unmatched. The germline V gene encodes CDR1 DFQATT and CDR2 SNEGSKA (reference sequence). The CDR3 has 14 amino acids. As originally analysed: Amplification of reference gene primers provided the estimated nucleated cell counts. The data were produced by immunoSEQ multiplex PCR, yet TCRdb's version contains in-frame clones alone and is incomplete. V and J calls and clone size are those listed in that table; D and trimming were worked out from the DNA. Of around 100,000 clones in the sample, approximately 93% were seen once. Specimen: peripheral blood. The source is a man aged 50-59 years with active COVID-19. The chain carries TRBV20-1 and TRBJ1-5; 11 bases are a match to TRBD1. The CDR3 reads CSASTGTGGQPQHF. In nucleotides, the CDR3 is TGCAGTGCTAGTACCGGGACAGGGGGTCAGCCCCAGCATTTT.